This T cell receptor (beta chain) is from a study of radiation and T cells in renal cell carcinoma. Overall study: Nephrectomy followed 15 Gy stereotactic body radiation by 4 weeks. Study-wide findings and caveats: Top tumor clonotypes rose in blood 2 weeks post-radiation, then contracted.

Time point reported: baseline pretreatment blood. Indicated treatment: 15 Gy SBRT to primary tumor, nephrectomy 4 weeks later. Serial blood draws occurred at baseline and 2 and 4 weeks post-SBRT. The data were produced by immunoSEQ multiplex PCR, yet TCRdb's version contains in-frame clones alone and is incomplete. Of about 150,000 clones in the sample, about nine tenths were seen once. On this clone: The antigen is not known.

The material was blood, obtained from a patient whose treatment included radiotherapy and nephrectomy. The TCR comes from a woman between 65 and 79 years old with renal cell carcinoma.

The CDR3 coding sequence is TGTGCCAGTAGTATAGTGGGAGGCACTGAAGCTTTCTTT. Translation gives CASSIVGGTEAFF. The chain has TRBV19 and TRBJ1-1; D is undetermined. Trimming removed 1 base at V and 4 bases at J, with 7 bases between. CDR1 is LNHDA and CDR2 is SQIVND in the germline V gene (reference sequence). The CDR3 extends over 13 amino acids.